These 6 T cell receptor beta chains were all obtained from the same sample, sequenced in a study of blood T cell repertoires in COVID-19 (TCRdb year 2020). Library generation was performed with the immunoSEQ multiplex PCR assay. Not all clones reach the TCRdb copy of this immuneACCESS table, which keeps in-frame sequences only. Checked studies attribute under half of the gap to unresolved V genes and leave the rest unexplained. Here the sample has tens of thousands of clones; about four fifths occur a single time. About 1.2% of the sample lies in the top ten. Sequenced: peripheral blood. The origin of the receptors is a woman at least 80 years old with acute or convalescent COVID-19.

In nucleotides, the CDR3 is TGTGCCAGCAGCGGGGACATACGAAACACTGAAGCTTTCTTT. Residues: CASSGDIRNTEAFF. The J gene is TRBJ1-1, the V gene TRBV9, with a possible D match to TRBD1 (6 bases). The CDR3 is 14 amino acids. Trimming cost V 3 bases and J 2 bases, with 11 bases left between them. Germline lookup yields CDR1 SGDLS and CDR2 YYNGEE.

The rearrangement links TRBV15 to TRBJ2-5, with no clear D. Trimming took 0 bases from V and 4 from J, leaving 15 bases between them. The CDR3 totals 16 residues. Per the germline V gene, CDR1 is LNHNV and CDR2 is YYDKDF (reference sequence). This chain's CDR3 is CATSRDQLSVVETQYF. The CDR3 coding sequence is TGTGCCACCAGCAGAGATCAGTTGTCAGTCGTAGAGACCCAGTACTTC.

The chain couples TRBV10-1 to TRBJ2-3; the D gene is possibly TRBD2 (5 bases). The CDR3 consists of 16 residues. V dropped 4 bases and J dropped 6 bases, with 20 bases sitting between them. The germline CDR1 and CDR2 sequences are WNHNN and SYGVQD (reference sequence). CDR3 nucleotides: TGCGCCAGCAGTGGGTCCCAGGAACCCGGGGTGGATACGCAGTATTTT. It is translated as CASSGSQEPGVDTQYF.

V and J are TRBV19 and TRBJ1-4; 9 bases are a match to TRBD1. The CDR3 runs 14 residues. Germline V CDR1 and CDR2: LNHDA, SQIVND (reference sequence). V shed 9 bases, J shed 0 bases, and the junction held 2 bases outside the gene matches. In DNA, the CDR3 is TGTGCCAGCACAGGGGGCCCAACTAATGAAAAACTGTTTTTT. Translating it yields CASTGGPTNEKLFF.

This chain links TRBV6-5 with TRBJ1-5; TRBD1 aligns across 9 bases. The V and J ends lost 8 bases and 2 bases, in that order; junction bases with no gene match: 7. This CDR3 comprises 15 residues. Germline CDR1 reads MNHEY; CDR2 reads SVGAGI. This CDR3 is CASGGTGPGNQPQHF. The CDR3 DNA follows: TGTGCCAGCGGAGGGACAGGGCCGGGCAATCAGCCCCAGCATTTT.

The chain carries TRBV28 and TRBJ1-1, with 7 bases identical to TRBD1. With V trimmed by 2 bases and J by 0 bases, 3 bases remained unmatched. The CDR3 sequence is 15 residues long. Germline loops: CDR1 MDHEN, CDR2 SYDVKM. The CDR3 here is CASSLGTVMNTEAFF. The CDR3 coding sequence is TGTGCCAGCAGTTTAGGGACAGTGATGAACACTGAAGCTTTCTTT. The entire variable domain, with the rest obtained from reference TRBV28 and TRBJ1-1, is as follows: DVKVTQSSRYLVKRTGEKVFLECVQDMDHENMFWYRQDPGLGLRLIYFSYDVKMKEKGDIPEGYSVSREKKERFSLILESASTNQTSMYLCASSLGTVMNTEAFFGQGTRLTVV.